These 32 T cell receptor delta chains were all obtained from the same sample, sequenced in a study of γδ T cells in repeated Plasmodium falciparum infection. Vgamma9/Vdelta2+ and Vdelta2-negative gammadelta T cells were flow-sorted from PBMC for bulk sequencing. TCRdb fed the multiplex PCR reads to CATT. The sample yields around 57,000 delta-chain clones, roughly 1.8% seen once. The specimen sequenced was gamma-delta T cells from blood. These receptors all come from a pool of human donors (malaria-infected and uninfected, not separated).

This clone was recorded many times. For this DNA, TCRdb reports the protein of a much larger clone, which diverges at residue 11, most likely from a read error; the protein presented here is translated directly from the DNA. The chain is built from TRDV2 and TRDJ1; 8 nucleotides align to TRDD3. The J gene comes from matching the DNA to germline here; TCRdb lacks it. In germline, CDR1 is GEAIGNYY, CDR2 EKD. Germline trimming cut 0 bases from V and 2 bases from J; bases unmatched to any gene: 16. The CDR3 contains 19 residues. The CDR3 coding sequence is TGTGCCTGTGACACCGTCGTTCGGGGGATATTTAGAAGGACCGATAAACTCATCTTT. Amino acid sequence: CACDTVVRGIFRRTDKLIF.

Comments on this clone: TCRdb shows a much larger clone's protein in place of this DNA's translation, and the two differ at residue 10, likely through a read error; the protein shown is translated from the DNA. The J gene is TRDJ3, the V gene TRDV2; TRDD3 aligns across 12 bases. TCRdb carries no J gene annotation; the J gene was assigned here by matching the DNA with germline. CDR3 length: 22 residues. J was trimmed by 0 bases and V by 4 bases; bases with no gene match: 15. Germline CDR1 is GEAIGNYY and CDR2 is EKD. In nucleotides, the CDR3 is TGTGCCTGTGATGCAGTACTGGGGGATACTTTGCTCGACTCCTGGGACACCCGACAGATGTTTTTC. Amino acid sequence: CACDAVLGDTLLDSWDTRQMFF.

This clone has more than one count but fewer than ten. TCRdb lists the protein of a much larger clone for this DNA, which differs at residue 8, so this is likely a read error; the protein given here is translated from the DNA itself. V is TRDV1 and J is TRDJ1, with a possible D match to TRDD3 (6 bases). The J gene comes from matching the DNA to germline here; TCRdb lacks it. This CDR3 region has 23 residues. The germline gives CDR1 TSWWSYY, CDR2 QGS. Trimming took off 0 bases at V and 5 bases at J, with 37 bases between the two ends. CDR3 in DNA: TGTGCTCTTGGGGAACTAGGCTTTATGGTTGGACACCACTCTCCCTGGGGATGGGATAAACTCATCTTT. Protein product: CALGELGFMVGHHSPWGWDKLIF.

For this clone: The TCRdb protein, from a much larger clone, departs from this DNA's translation at residue 15, likely by read error; the protein shown derives from the DNA. V and J are TRDV1 and TRDJ1; D might be TRDD2 (6 bases). CDR1 TSWWSYY and CDR2 QGS come from the germline V gene. This CDR3 region has 18 residues. The CDR3 coding sequence is TGTGCTCTTGGGGAGGGTCCTACACCGCCCCTCCCGACCGATAGACTCATCTTT. Protein: CALGEGPTPPLPTDRLIF.

This clone has at least ten counts. A read error likely explains why the TCRdb protein, taken from a much larger clone, differs from this DNA's translation at residue 9; the protein shown is translated from the DNA. J is TRDJ1 and V is TRDV2, with unresolved D. The CDR3 runs to 17 residues. CDR1 and CDR2 from the germline V gene are GEAIGNYY and EKD. V dropped 3 bases and J dropped 3 bases, with 22 bases sitting between them. The CDR3 DNA follows: TGTGCCTGTGACCGGGTTCCCGGGGCGGGGTCCCCCGATAAACTCATCTTT. Translated, it gives CACDRVPGAGSPDKLIF.

This clone was counted only a few times. This likely stems from a read error, as it lies one base from a far larger clone. The same CDR3 arises from other DNA sequences in this sample as well. The chain combines TRDV1 with TRDJ1, with a possible D match to TRDD2 (6 bases). The J gene was not available in TCRdb and was assigned here by matching the DNA to germline segments. This CDR3 contains 20 residues. CDR1 and CDR2 from the germline V gene are TSWWSYY and QGS. Deletions cut 2 bases from V and 5 bases from J, with 30 bases between. The CDR3 nucleotides are TGTGCTCTTGGGGAAGCTCGACATCTTCCTCGGTGGTCCGTGATAGATAAACTCATCTTT. Its translation is CALGEARHLPRWSVIDKLIF.

Remarks on this clone: A far larger clone is one nucleotide away, so this likely arose from a read error. Other DNA sequences from this sample encode an identical CDR3 as well. The gene calls are TRDV1 and TRDJ1; 8 positions agree with TRDD3. Germline assignment: CDR1 TSWWSYY and CDR2 QGS. This CDR3 has 18 amino acids. The DNA for the CDR3 is TGCGCTCTTGGGGACCCCCTCGGTTCTTTACTGGGGGCCTTTAAACTCATCTTT. As protein: CALGDPLGSLLGAFKLIF.

This clone was observed many times. A far bigger clonotype differs at one base, so this is likely a read error. This CDR3 is also generated by other DNA sequences in the sample. The J gene has no call, while the V gene is TRDV1. This CDR3 spans 17 amino acids. In germline, CDR1 is TSWWSYY, CDR2 QGS. This CDR3 reads CALGVQPPASYTDKLIF. CDR3 DNA: TGTGCTCTTGGGGTACAGCCTCCCGCCTCGTACACCGATAAACTCATTTTT.

This clone was recorded at least ten times. The protein that TCRdb holds for this DNA derives from a much larger clone and differs from the translated DNA at residue 12, which likely indicates a read error; the protein shown here is translated from the DNA. This chain connects TRDV1 to TRDJ1, with 9 bases identical to TRDD3. V dropped 4 bases and J dropped 1; count of bases not matched to a gene: 19. The length of the CDR3 is 20 residues. Per germline, CDR1 TSWWSYY and CDR2 QGS. DNA of the CDR3: TGTGCTCTTGGGGCCCCTCAACGTCTGGGGGATCGCCCGAGCACCGATAAACTCATCTTT. Its translation is CALGAPQRLGDRPSTDKLIF.

As for this clone: A far larger clone is only one base removed, so a read error is likely. In the same sample, other DNA sequences code for this CDR3. The rearrangement links TRDV3 to TRDJ1; 9 bases map to TRDD3. This CDR3 contains 21 residues. Germline CDR1 TVYSNPD, CDR2 GDNSRS (reference sequence). V lost 4 bases and J lost 2; bases outside the gene matches: 29. CDR3 nucleotide sequence: TGTGCCTGCAAAACCCTTCACGATTACTTTAGGGGATACGCACGGACCGATAAACTCATCTTT. It translates to CACKTLHDYFRGYARTDKLIF.

For this clone: The protein given by TCRdb reflects a much larger clone and differs at residue 21 from this DNA's translation, likely from a read error; the protein shown is the DNA's translation. The chain links TRDV1 to TRDJ1, with D perhaps matching TRDD3 (8 bases). TCRdb gives no J gene; it was assigned here by matching the DNA to germline. This CDR3 comprises 24 residues. Looked up from germline, CDR1 is TSWWSYY and CDR2 is QGS. This CDR3 is CALVAPPHFLHSLLGERNTDELIF. The DNA of the CDR3 is TGTGCTCTTGTAGCACCTCCTCATTTCCTACACTCACTGCTGGGGGAAAGAAACACCGATGAACTCATCTTT.

As concerns this clone: TCRdb records a much larger clone's protein for this DNA, with a difference at residue 10 that likely arises from a read error; the protein given is the translation of the DNA. Here the CDR3 DNA reads TGTGCTCTTGGGGAAGCCGGTTCGGTTCTTCGACTTCCTGGTATAACACAACTCTTCTTT. It translates to CALGEAGSVLRLPGITQLFF. The chain uses TRDV1 and TRDJ2, with D possibly TRDD2 on 6 matching bases. Germline matching of the DNA provided the J gene here, since TCRdb leaves it blank. The CDR3 has 20 residues. V dropped 2 bases and J dropped 9 bases, with 31 bases sitting between them. Germline CDR1 and CDR2: TSWWSYY and QGS.

This clone has a count of ten or more. This likely stems from a read error, as it lies one base from a far larger clone. Other DNA sequences from this sample encode an identical CDR3 as well. The chain links TRDV1 to TRDJ1, with 9 positions matching TRDD2. Germline CDR1 reads TSWWSYY; CDR2 reads QGS. The length of the CDR3 is 19 residues. The CDR3 sequence: CALGELAFLPRPRTDKLIF. CDR3 nucleotides: TGTGCCCTTGGGGAACTCGCCTTCCTACCGCGGCCTCGCACCGATAAACTCATCTTT.

This clone has ten or more counts. A far larger clone is just one base off, so this is likely a read error. Other DNA variants within this sample encode the same CDR3. This chain links TRDV1 with TRDJ1; 10 bases match TRDD3. The CDR3 has 18 residues. Germline V gives CDR1 TSWWSYY, CDR2 QGS. CDR3 nucleotide sequence: TGTGCTCTTGGACTCCCTACGGGGGATACGCGCCGCACCGATAAACTCATCTTC. Translated, it gives CALGLPTGDTRRTDKLIF.

Notes on this clone: This is likely an artifact of a read error, given a far larger clone one base away. In the same sample, other DNA sequences code for this CDR3. This chain links TRDV3 with TRDJ1; tentative D call: TRDD3 (6 bases). Germline V gives CDR1 TVYSNPD, CDR2 GDNSRS (reference sequence). This CDR3 region has 19 residues. CDR3 region: CALWALRWGFSRSTDKLIF. The DNA for the CDR3 is TGCGCCCTTTGGGCTCTACGATGGGGGTTCTCCCGATCAACCGATAAACTCATCTTT.

This clone has only a few counts. This likely stems from a read error, as it lies one base from a far larger clone. The same CDR3 is also encoded by other DNA sequences in this sample. The V gene is TRDV1; the J gene was not called; the D call in the table, TRDD3, was not verified against the DNA. Germline V gene sequence: CDR1 TSWWSYY, CDR2 QGS. This CDR3 is 21 amino acids long. This CDR3 reads CALGDLDGTGGYAIYTDELIF. The CDR3 DNA is TGTGCTCTTGGGGATCTGGACGGTACTGGGGGATACGCCATATACACCGATGAGCTCATCTTT.

This clone came up a few times. The translation of this DNA and the TCRdb protein of a much larger clone differ at residue 11, probably owing to a read error; the protein shown here is translated from the DNA. This chain links TRDV1 with TRDJ1, with D possibly TRDD3 on 6 matching bases. No J gene was available from TCRdb, and it was assigned here by a germline match of the DNA. Germline V CDR1 and CDR2: TSWWSYY, QGS. The CDR3 covers 19 residues. Trimming cost V 2 bases and J 0 bases, with 22 bases left between them. The CDR3 sequence is CALGESTQYWEMYTDKLIF. The CDR3 DNA reads as TGTGCTCTTGGGGAATCTACGCAGTACTGGGAAATGTACACCGATAAACTCATCTTT.

Turning to this clone: TCRdb's listed protein matches a much larger clone and diverges from this DNA's translation at residue 17, likely through a read error; the protein shown comes from the DNA. The CDR3 sequence is CALGESPIGGDTSTDKPIF. The CDR3 DNA reads as TGTGCTCTTGGGGAATCGCCAATCGGGGGGGATACATCCACCGATAAACCCATCTTT. The chain recombines TRDV1 with TRDJ1, with TRDD3 identical over 9 bases. The CDR3 has 19 amino acids. Per the germline V gene, CDR1 is TSWWSYY and CDR2 is QGS.

This clone has only a few counts. The J gene is TRDJ1, the V gene TRDV1; D tentatively fits TRDD2 or TRDD3 (7 bases each). The CDR3 is 18 amino acids. Germline V CDR1 and CDR2: TSWWSYY, QGS. Deletions cut 11 bases from V and 0 bases from J, with 28 bases between. CDR3 amino acids: CALGELGLPVSNTDKLIF. The CDR3 coding sequence is TGTGCTTTGGGGGAACTAGGCCTTCCTGTTTCGAACACCGATAAACTCATCTTT.

This clone was found many times. TCRdb pairs this DNA with a much larger clone's protein that differs at residue 13, likely a read error; the protein shown was translated from the DNA. The rearrangement links TRDV1 to TRDJ1; 8 positions match TRDD2. V dropped 5 bases and J dropped 2; count of bases not matched to a gene: 28. CDR1 and CDR2 (germline): TSWWSYY, QGS. This CDR3 is built from 22 residues. CDR3 sequence: CALGPPSLPMVLRGSTTDKLIF. As DNA, the CDR3 is TGTGCTCTTGGGCCACCAAGCCTTCCTATGGTACTGAGGGGGTCCACGACCGATAAACTCATCTTT.

This clone was seen a handful of times. A read error likely explains this, since a far larger clone differs by one base. The same CDR3 can be traced to other DNA sequences in this sample. V usage is TRDV2 and J usage is TRDJ1; TRDD3 agrees at 13 bases. The CDR3 length is 23 residues. Germline lookup yields CDR1 GEAIGNYY and CDR2 EKD. J gave up 0 bases and V 0 bases, and 21 bases lay outside the gene matches. CDR3 in DNA: TGTGCCTGTGACACCGAGTTCTCAAAACTGGGGGATACGCGCCAAACGTACACCGATAAACTCATCTTT. The encoded protein is CACDTEFSKLGDTRQTYTDKLIF.

This clone occurred many times. TCRdb shows a much larger clone's protein in place of this DNA's translation, and the two differ at residue 10, likely through a read error; the protein shown is translated from the DNA. The V and J genes are TRDV1 and TRDJ1, with a possible D match to TRDD3 (5 bases). TCRdb lists no J gene, so it was determined here by aligning the DNA to germline. The CDR3 consists of 18 residues. V dropped 1 base and J dropped 0 bases, with 18 bases sitting between them. Germline V gene data show CDR1 as TSWWSYY and CDR2 as QGS. The CDR3 DNA is TGTGCTCTTGGGGAACAACTCCGGTACCGGGGGTACACCGATAAACTCATCTTT. It is translated as CALGEQLRYRGYTDKLIF.

About this clone itself: A far larger clone is one base from this, pointing to a likely read error. The same CDR3 also results from other DNA sequences found in this sample. The chain links TRDV2 to TRDJ1; TRDD3 aligns across 12 bases. Matching the DNA to germline supplied the J gene, which TCRdb does not give. Germline CDR1 is GEAIGNYY and CDR2 is EKD. This CDR3 has 22 residues. CDR3 bases: TGTGCCTGCGACACCCCCGATTCAGGCCCACTGGGGGATACTCCGGACACCGATAAACTCATCTTT. Translation: CACDTPDSGPLGDTPDTDKLIF.

The table lists this clone with many counts. A much larger clone differs from this one at a single base, so this may be a read error. This chain joins TRDV1 and TRDJ1; 11 bases are shared with TRDD3. CDR3 size: 17 residues. V lost 2 bases to trimming and J lost 9 bases; unmatched junction nucleotides: 14. Germline V lookup: CDR1 TSWWSYY, CDR2 QGS. The CDR3 DNA reads TGTGCTCTTGGGGAAGGAGTGGGGGATACGAATGCGTATGAACTCATCTTT. Its protein product is CALGEGVGDTNAYELIF.

This clone was seen a handful of times. The protein TCRdb gives is from a much larger clone and does not agree with this DNA's translation at residue 6, likely a read error; the protein shown here comes from the DNA. The chain is built from TRDV2 and TRDJ3; TRDD3 matches at 9 bases. Because TCRdb records no J gene, it was assigned here through a match of the DNA to germline. The CDR3 is 20 residues long. Trimming took 1 base from V and 2 from J; bases not matched to a gene: 11. The V gene's germline CDR1 is GEAIGNYY and CDR2 EKD. The CDR3 reads CACDTAGGFPGAWDTRQMFF. In DNA form, the CDR3 reads TGTGCCTGTGACACGGCTGGGGGATTCCCGGGAGCCTGGGACACCCGACAGATGTTTTTC.

This clone was picked up a small number of times. The likely explanation is a read error, given a far larger clone one base away. Other DNA sequences in this sample translate to the same CDR3. The chain carries TRDV1 and TRDJ1; D is perhaps TRDD3 (5 bases). This CDR3 has 14 amino acids. Germline V gives CDR1 TSWWSYY, CDR2 QGS. V was trimmed by 2 bases and J by 4 bases, leaving 11 bases between them. This chain's CDR3 is CALGEDRGDDKLIF. The CDR3 DNA sequence: TGTGCTCTTGGGGAAGATAGAGGGGACGATAAACTCATCTTT.

This clone has only a few counts. Given a far larger clone just one base away, this is likely a sequencing read error. Other DNA sequences within the sample encode an identical CDR3. The chain recombines TRDV1 with TRDJ1; TRDD3 matches 9 bases. TCRdb does not report a J gene; here it was assigned by matching the DNA to germline references. The CDR3 contains 23 residues. Germline V CDR1 and CDR2: TSWWSYY, QGS. CDR3 coding DNA: TGTGCTCTTGGGAGGATCGTTCCCAAGTGGGGCCGGATGATGGGGGGATACACCTATAAACTCATCTTT. Translating it yields CALGRIVPKWGRMMGGYTYKLIF.

In regard to this clone: TCRdb's protein for this DNA is that of a much larger clone and differs from the translation at residue 9, likely a read error; the protein shown is the DNA translation. This chain connects TRDV1 to TRDJ1, with D possibly called TRDD2 or TRDD3 (6 bases each). The J gene, missing from TCRdb, was assigned here through DNA to germline matching. CDR1 is TSWWSYY and CDR2 is QGS in the germline V gene. The CDR3 spans 19 residues. V was pared by 0 bases and J by 7 bases, with 27 bases between. Written as DNA, the CDR3 is TGTGCTCTTGGGGAACTGCTTCCTGTAGATACGTGGGAGGCCTCTAAACTCATCTTT. It is translated as CALGELLPVDTWEASKLIF.

In its sample, this clone was seen a few times. A far larger clone is a single base away, which makes a read error likely. Other DNA sequences from this sample encode an identical CDR3 as well. The V call is TRDV1, the J call TRDJ1; maybe TRDD2 (5 bases). Germline V gene lookup returns CDR1 TSWWSYY and CDR2 QGS. This CDR3 contains 18 residues. The CDR3 DNA reads as TGTGCTCTTGGGATCGGACCTACGCGCCTACCTTACACCGATAAACTCATCTTC. Protein product: CALGIGPTRLPYTDKLIF.

For this clone: For this DNA, TCRdb reports the protein of a much larger clone, which diverges at residue 13, most likely from a read error; the protein presented here is translated directly from the DNA. J is TRDJ1 and V is TRDV1; 7 bases align to TRDD2. The ends lost 4 bases at V and 1 base at J; junction bases unmatched: 24. Germline assignment: CDR1 TSWWSYY and CDR2 QGS. This CDR3 is built from 21 residues. The CDR3 region has the DNA TGTGCTCTTGGGGCCCCCTTCCTGACCGGGTCTGAGAGTCGTTGCACCGATAAACTCATCTTT. Translating it yields CALGAPFLTGSESRCTDKLIF.

In this sample, this clone turned up a few times. This likely came from a read error, as a far larger clone is one base away. Other nucleotide sequences from this sample produce the same CDR3. The chain links TRDV2 to TRDJ1; possibly TRDD3 for D (6 bases). Per the germline V gene, CDR1 is GEAIGNYY and CDR2 is EKD. There are 13 residues in the CDR3. The CDR3 sequence is CAAGGIGTDKLIF. CDR3 DNA sequence: TGTGCAGCCGGGGGAATTGGAACCGATAAACTCATCTTT.

In this sample, this clone turned up a few times. The protein held in TCRdb is that of a much larger clone and does not match this DNA's translation at residue 14, likely because of a read error; the protein shown is translated from the DNA. The gene calls are TRDV1 and TRDJ1; D is perhaps TRDD2 (6 bases). V lost 2 bases and J lost 3, with 25 bases in between. CDR1 is TSWWSYY, CDR2 QGS, per germline. The CDR3 contains 19 residues. The CDR3 nucleotides read TGTGCTCTTGGGGAAATATCCTACGTAGGGATTAAGTGGGCCGATAAACTCATCTTT. Translating it yields CALGEISYVGIKWADKLIF.